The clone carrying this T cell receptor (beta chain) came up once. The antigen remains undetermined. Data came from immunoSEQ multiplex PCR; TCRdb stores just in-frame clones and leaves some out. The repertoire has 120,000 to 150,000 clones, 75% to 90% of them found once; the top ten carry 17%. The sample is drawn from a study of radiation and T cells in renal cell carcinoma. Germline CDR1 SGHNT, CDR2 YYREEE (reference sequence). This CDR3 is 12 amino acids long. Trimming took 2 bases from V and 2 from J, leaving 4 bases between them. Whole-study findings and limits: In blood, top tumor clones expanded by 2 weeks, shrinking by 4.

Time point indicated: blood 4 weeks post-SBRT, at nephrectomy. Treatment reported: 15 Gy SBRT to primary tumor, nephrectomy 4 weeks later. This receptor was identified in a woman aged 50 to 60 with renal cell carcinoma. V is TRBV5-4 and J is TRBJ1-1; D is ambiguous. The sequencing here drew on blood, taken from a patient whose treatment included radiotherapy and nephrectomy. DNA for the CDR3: TGTGCCAGCAGCTTAGTTAACACTGAAGCTTTCTTT. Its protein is CASSLVNTEAFF.